Detailed here is one T cell receptor (beta chain). The sample belongs to a study of blood T cell repertoires in COVID-19. Study details: Researchers got acute and convalescent COVID-19 samples from the United States, Italy and Spain. Sources were T cells, B-cell-depleted T cells, or PBMCs; the material itself was cDNA or gDNA.

V lost 3 bases to trimming and J lost 4 bases, with 10 bases between them. This CDR3 comprises 13 residues. The germline V gene encodes CDR1 SGHTA and CDR2 FQGNSA. In the source study's methods: Researchers report that nucleated cell counts were estimated from reference gene primer amplification. Sequenced by immunoSEQ multiplex PCR; TCRdb stores in-frame clones only, minus some. V, J and clone size are taken as reported in that table, and D and trimming were inferred from the DNA itself. The sample includes 200,000 to 250,000 clones, 80% to 90% of them seen just once. The chain uses TRBV7-2 and TRBJ2-7, with D possibly matching TRBD1 (5 bases). Sequencing input: peripheral blood. This clonotype was obtained from a woman aged 80 or over with acute or convalescent COVID-19. CDR3 loop: CASSLGPLYEQYF. The CDR3 DNA sequence: TGTGCCAGCAGCTTGGGGCCCTTATACGAGCAGTACTTC. Full variable domain (remainder filled in from reference TRBV7-2 and TRBJ2-7): GAGVSQSPSNKVTEKGKDVELRCDPISGHTALYWYRQSLGQGLEFLIYFQGNSAPDKSGLPSDRFSAERTGGSVSTLTIQRTQQEDSAVYLCASSLGPLYEQYFGPGTRLTVT.